The 23 T cell receptor beta chains listed next were all sequenced from one sample in a study of a mutant IDH1 vaccine in newly diagnosed glioma. Repertoires were generated with immunoSEQ multiplex PCR, while TCRdb's copy carries only in-frame clones and drops some. Of 80,000 to 100,000 clones in the sample, over 75% were seen once. Time point noted: baseline, week 1 (first vaccination visit). Sample treatment: pre-vaccination baseline after standard-of-care therapy. This specimen was PBMCs, taken from a glioma patient treated with radiotherapy, temozolomide or both. All receptors derive from a man aged 40-49 years with glioma.

V gene TRBV19 combines with J gene TRBJ2-5; D perhaps matches TRBD2 (5 bases). The CDR3 length is 18 residues. V was cut by 3 bases and J by 5 bases, with 25 bases left in between. In germline, CDR1 is LNHDA, CDR2 SQIVND (reference sequence). The CDR3 region is CASSIGNRGSFGPETQYF. CDR3 nucleotide sequence: TGTGCCAGTAGTATCGGTAATCGTGGGAGCTTCGGGCCGGAGACCCAGTACTTC. The complete variable domain, with remaining parts taken from reference TRBV19 and TRBJ2-5, reads DGGITQSPKYLFRKEGQNVTLSCEQNLNHDAMYWYRQDPGQGLRLIYYSQIVNDFQKGDIAEGYSVSREKKESFPLTVTSAQKNPTAFYLCASSIGNRGSFGPETQYFGPGTRLLVL.

The V and J genes are TRBV6-5 and TRBJ1-6; D not certain. Trimming shortened V by 6 bases and J by 0 bases, and 9 bases separated the two germline ends. Germline V CDR1 and CDR2: MNHEY, SVGAGI. The CDR3 has 15 amino acids. The chain's CDR3 is CASRSGSSYNSPLHF. As DNA, the CDR3 is TGTGCCAGCAGAAGTGGGAGCTCCTATAATTCACCCCTCCACTTT.

The chain employs TRBV10-3 and TRBJ2-1, with 13 bases aligning to TRBD2. V was clipped by 1 base and J by 8 bases; unmatched bases: 17. Germline V CDR1 and CDR2: ENHRY, SYGVKD. This CDR3 is 20 amino acids long. Here the CDR3 reads CAISEYTSGRAIRLVYEQFF. CDR3 coding DNA: TGTGCCATCAGTGAGTATACTAGCGGGAGGGCCATCCGCCTAGTCTATGAGCAGTTCTTC.

The V and J genes are TRBV27 and TRBJ2-5, with TRBD1 as a possible D gene (6 bases). The ends were cut back, 0 bases at V and 5 bases at J, with 16 bases in the middle. Looked up from germline, CDR1 is MNHEY and CDR2 is SMNVEV (reference sequence). The CDR3 is made up of 16 amino acids. Here the CDR3 reads CASSLSPRGSAETQYF. The CDR3 DNA follows: TGTGCCAGCAGTTTATCCCCCAGGGGCAGCGCCGAGACCCAGTACTTC.

The CDR3 region has the DNA TGTGCCAGCAGCTTGGATGAAATAGGGCTGGCGGGCGCATCACCCCTCCACTTT. This gives the protein CASSLDEIGLAGASPLHF. V gene TRBV5-4 combines with J gene TRBJ1-6; D ambiguous. CDR3 length equals 18 residues. Trimming removed 0 bases from V and 10 bases from J, with 23 bases in between. The V gene's germline CDR1 is SGHNT and CDR2 YYREEE (reference sequence).

This clone was seen more than once but under ten times. This rearrangement joins TRBV4-2 to TRBJ1-6; D call uncertain. The CDR3 has 18 amino acids. The germline V gene encodes CDR1 LGHNA and CDR2 YNFKEQ. The V end was cut by 5 bases, the J end by 7 bases, with 24 bases between. CDR3 amino acids: CASSYGETQGRVNSPLHF. CDR3 nucleotides: TGTGCCAGCAGCTACGGAGAGACACAAGGGAGGGTAAATTCACCCCTCCACTTT.

This chain connects TRBV29-1 to TRBJ2-1; possibly TRBD2 for D (5 bases). This CDR3 has 13 amino acids. V lost 7 bases to trimming and J lost 7 bases, with 17 bases between them. Germline lookup yields CDR1 SQVTM and CDR2 ANQGSEA. The DNA for the CDR3 is TGCAGCGCTAGCCTTATCATCGGTAATGAGCAGTTCTTC. Protein sequence: CSASLIIGNEQFF.

This sequence joins TRBV9 and TRBJ2-3, with D perhaps TRBD1 (6 bases). Trimming stripped 4 bases from V and 5 bases from J, with 14 bases between. The CDR3 has 14 amino acids. Germline V gene sequence: CDR1 SGDLS, CDR2 YYNGEE. As DNA, the CDR3 is TGTGCCAGCAGCCAGGGGACCCGGCAAGATACGCAGTATTTT. This codes for CASSQGTRQDTQYF.

This chain links TRBV11-1 with TRBJ2-3; D perhaps matches TRBD2 (5 bases). The CDR3 totals 13 residues. CDR1 and CDR2 (germline): SGHAT, FQDESV (reference sequence). With 3 bases removed from V and 3 bases from J, the gap between germline ends came to 7 bases. This CDR3 reads CASSFRGTDTQYF. CDR3 nucleotide sequence: TGTGCCAGCAGCTTTAGAGGGACAGATACGCAGTATTTT.

The CDR3 loop reads CASRGTWEQPQHF. For the CDR3, the DNA is TGTGCCAGCAGGGGGACGTGGGAGCAGCCCCAGCATTTT. The V gene is TRBV6-5, the J gene TRBJ1-5; perhaps TRBD1 as D (5 bases). V was trimmed by 6 bases and J by 7 bases, leaving 13 bases between them. The CDR3 runs 13 residues. Germline V gene lookup returns CDR1 MNHEY and CDR2 SVGAGI.

The chain uses TRBV27 and TRBJ2-3; D remains ambiguous. The CDR3 totals 14 residues. The germline gives CDR1 MNHEY, CDR2 SMNVEV (reference sequence). Between the trimmed V and J ends, which lost 1 base and 4 bases, there was a span of 9 bases. In DNA, the CDR3 is TGTGCCAGCAGTTTATTATCGATCCCAGATACGCAGTATTTT. Residues: CASSLLSIPDTQYF.

Details on this clone: At one end, the junction sequence differs from germline, possibly due to a read error. The chain couples TRBV6-6 to TRBJ2-1; D is unresolved. CDR1 and CDR2 (germline): MNHNY, SVGAGI (reference sequence). The CDR3 spans 12 residues. DNA of the CDR3: TGTGCCAGCAGTACCTCCGACAATGAGCAGTTCTTC. Translation gives CASSTSDNEQFF.

Only one count was recorded for this clone. V gene TRBV10-3 combines with J gene TRBJ1-4; unclear D gene. The germline CDR1 and CDR2 sequences are ENHRY and SYGVKD. This CDR3 has 14 residues. V lost 5 bases and J 8 bases, leaving 15 bases between the germline ends. Here the CDR3 reads CAISQNSLGEKLFF. For the CDR3, the DNA is TGTGCCATCAGTCAGAACAGTTTGGGGGAAAAACTGTTTTTT.

This clone was counted once. The J gene is TRBJ2-3, the V gene TRBV7-8; 8 bases line up with TRBD1. This CDR3 has 15 amino acids. Germline trimming cut 5 bases from V and 5 bases from J; bases unmatched to any gene: 9. The V gene's germline CDR1 is SGHVS and CDR2 FQNEAQ. In nucleotides, the CDR3 is TGTGCCAGCAGCCTAGGGGCAGGGGGCAGAGATACGCAGTATTTT. Translating it yields CASSLGAGGRDTQYF.

V usage is TRBV5-1 and J usage is TRBJ2-7, with 7 bases that match TRBD1. Unmatched junction bases numbered 8, after V lost 3 bases and J lost 5 bases. Germline CDR1 is SGHRS and CDR2 is YFSETQ. This CDR3 is built from 14 residues. CDR3 sequence (DNA): TGCGCCAGCAGCTCCTTGACAGGGTGGGACGAGCAGTACTTC. This sequence encodes CASSSLTGWDEQYF. The variable domain in full, with the rest retrieved from reference TRBV5-1 and TRBJ2-7, is KAGVTQTPRYLIKTRGQQVTLSCSPISGHRSVSWYQQTPGQGLQFLFEYFSETQRNKGNFPGRFSGRQFSNSRSEMNVSTLELGDSALYLCASSSLTGWDEQYFGPGTRLTVT.

In nucleotides, the CDR3 is TGTGCCAGCCTTTTAGGTGGCTACACCTTC. It codes for CASLLGGYTF. V gene TRBV6-1 combines with J gene TRBJ1-2; D is unclear. Between the trimmed V and J ends, which lost 8 bases and 7 bases, there was a span of 8 bases. Germline values: CDR1 MNHNS, CDR2 SASEGT. The CDR3 extends over 10 amino acids.

The J gene is TRBJ2-7, the V gene TRBV27; TRBD1 agrees at 7 bases. Trimming cost V 2 bases and J 2 bases; bases outside gene matches: 3. Germline CDR1 and CDR2: MNHEY and SMNVEV (reference sequence). This CDR3 is built from 14 residues. The CDR3 DNA reads TGTGCCAGCAGTTTAGGTCAGGGGGCCTACGAGCAGTACTTC. Translating gives CASSLGQGAYEQYF.

The chain employs TRBV19 and TRBJ2-5; 9 bases line up with TRBD2. V lost 4 bases to trimming and J lost 5 bases; unmatched junction nucleotides: 8. The germline CDR1 and CDR2 sequences are LNHDA and SQIVND (reference sequence). This CDR3 comprises 15 residues. In DNA, the CDR3 is TGTGCCAGTAGTACGCCCGGGGGACTAGCTGAGACCCAGTACTTC. It yields the protein CASSTPGGLAETQYF. The full variable domain, with the rest looked up from reference TRBV19 and TRBJ2-5, is DGGITQSPKYLFRKEGQNVTLSCEQNLNHDAMYWYRQDPGQGLRLIYYSQIVNDFQKGDIAEGYSVSREKKESFPLTVTSAQKNPTAFYLCASSTPGGLAETQYFGPGTRLLVL.

The chain joins TRBV7-2 to TRBJ2-7; TRBD1 might be the D (5 bases). Germline assignment: CDR1 SGHTA and CDR2 FQGNSA. This CDR3 has 12 residues. Trimming took 5 bases from V and 6 from J, leaving 11 bases between them. The DNA of the CDR3 is TGTGCCAGCAGCCTTCCAAGGGGCGAGCAGTACTTC. It translates to CASSLPRGEQYF.

V is TRBV5-6 and J is TRBJ1-1; a possible D gene is TRBD1 (5 bases). Germline lookup yields CDR1 SGHDT and CDR2 YYEEEE. Trimming pared 0 bases from V and 8 bases from J, leaving 8 bases between. There are 12 residues in the CDR3. CDR3 nucleotides: TGTGCCAGCAGCTTGGAGGAGGGGGAAGCTTTCTTT. Translated, it gives CASSLEEGEAFF. Based on the CDR3 plus reference TRBV5-6 and TRBJ1-1, the full variable domain is DAGVTQSPTHLIKTRGQQVTLRCSPKSGHDTVSWYQQALGQGPQFIFQYYEEEERQRGNFPDRFSGHQFPNYSSELNVNALLLGDSALYLCASSLEEGEAFFGQGTRLTVV.

This clone was counted once. The chain has TRBV10-3 and TRBJ2-1; 11 nucleotides line up with TRBD2. This CDR3 is built from 15 residues. CDR1 and CDR2 (germline): ENHRY, SYGVKD. The J segment lost 0 bases and the V segment lost 9 bases, leaving 4 bases of the junction unmatched. The CDR3 loop reads CAMGGTSGSYNEQFF. CDR3 nucleotides: TGTGCCATGGGAGGGACTAGCGGCTCCTACAATGAGCAGTTCTTC.

V usage is TRBV2 and J usage is TRBJ2-5; 7 bases are shared with TRBD2. Germline V CDR1 and CDR2: SNHLY, FYNNEI. There are 13 residues in the CDR3. The V and J ends lost 11 bases and 0 bases, in that order; junction bases with no gene match: 6. CDR3 protein: CAGGVGYQETQYF. CDR3 sequence (DNA): TGTGCCGGGGGGGTTGGGTACCAAGAGACCCAGTACTTC.

The rearrangement joins TRBV14 to TRBJ2-7; D remains ambiguous. The ends were cut back, 4 bases at V and 2 bases at J, with 9 bases in the middle. This CDR3 is 13 amino acids long. Per the germline V gene, CDR1 is SGHDN and CDR2 is FVKESK. The CDR3 reads CASSRQITYEQYF. The DNA of the CDR3 is TGTGCCAGCAGCCGTCAAATCACCTACGAGCAGTACTTC. The entire variable domain, with the rest obtained from reference TRBV14 and TRBJ2-7, is as follows: EAGVTQFPSHSVIEKGQTVTLRCDPISGHDNLYWYRRVMGKEIKFLLHFVKESKQDESGMPNNRFLAERTGGTYSTLKVQPAELEDSGVYFCASSRQITYEQYFGPGTRLTVT.